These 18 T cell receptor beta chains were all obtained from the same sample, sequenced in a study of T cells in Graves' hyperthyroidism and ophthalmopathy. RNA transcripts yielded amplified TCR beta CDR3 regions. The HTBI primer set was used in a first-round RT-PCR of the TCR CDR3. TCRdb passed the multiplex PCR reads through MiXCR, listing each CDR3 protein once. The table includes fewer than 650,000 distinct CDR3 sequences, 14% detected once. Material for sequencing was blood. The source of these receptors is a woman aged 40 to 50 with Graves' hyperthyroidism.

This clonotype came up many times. CDR3 in DNA: TGTGCCAGCAGTTGGGGGGCAGAAAGCAATCAGCCCCAGCATTTT. Translation: CASSWGAESNQPQHF. This sequence joins TRBV12-3 or TRBV12-4 and TRBJ1-5; D may be TRBD1 (6 bases). The CDR3 runs 15 residues. V was pared by 4 bases and J by 1 base, with 11 bases between.

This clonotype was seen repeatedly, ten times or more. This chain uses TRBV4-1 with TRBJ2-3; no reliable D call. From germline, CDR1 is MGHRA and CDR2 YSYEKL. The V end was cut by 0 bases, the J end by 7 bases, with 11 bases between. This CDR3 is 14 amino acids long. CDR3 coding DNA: TGCGCCAGCAGCCAAGAGGCCAGCCAGAATACGCAGTATTTT. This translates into CASSQEASQNTQYF.

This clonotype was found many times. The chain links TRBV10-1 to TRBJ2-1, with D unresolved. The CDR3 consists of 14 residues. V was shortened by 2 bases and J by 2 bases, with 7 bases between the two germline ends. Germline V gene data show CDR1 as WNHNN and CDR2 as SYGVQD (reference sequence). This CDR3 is CASSEGGTYNEQFF. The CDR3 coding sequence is TGCGCCAGCAGTGAGGGCGGAACCTACAATGAGCAGTTCTTC.

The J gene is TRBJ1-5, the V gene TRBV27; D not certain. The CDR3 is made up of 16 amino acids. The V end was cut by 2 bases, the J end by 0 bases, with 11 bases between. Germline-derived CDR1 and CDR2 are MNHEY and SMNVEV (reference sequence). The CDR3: CASSLGSDYSNQPQHF. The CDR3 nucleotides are TGTGCCAGCAGTTTAGGGTCAGATTATAGCAATCAGCCCCAGCATTTT.

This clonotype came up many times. CDR3 bases: TGTGCCAGCAGTTTTGAGCCTACCAATCAGCCCCAGCATTTT. This gives the protein CASSFEPTNQPQHF. The chain combines TRBV12-3 or TRBV12-4 with TRBJ1-5; D not certain. Trimming cost V 3 bases and J 3 bases, with 9 bases left between them. The CDR3 is 14 residues long.

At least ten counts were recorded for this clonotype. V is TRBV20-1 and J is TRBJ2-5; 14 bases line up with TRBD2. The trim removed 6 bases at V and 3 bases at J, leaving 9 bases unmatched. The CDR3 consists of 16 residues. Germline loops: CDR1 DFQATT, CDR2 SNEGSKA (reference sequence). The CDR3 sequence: CSAWGLAGVGEETQYF. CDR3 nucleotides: TGCAGTGCCTGGGGACTAGCGGGGGTGGGGGAAGAGACCCAGTACTTC.

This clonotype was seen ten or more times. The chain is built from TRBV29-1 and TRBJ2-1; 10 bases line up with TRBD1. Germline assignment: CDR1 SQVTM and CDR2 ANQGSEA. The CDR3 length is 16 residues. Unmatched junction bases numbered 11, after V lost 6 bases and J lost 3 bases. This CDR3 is CSVLYSTGGIYNEQFF. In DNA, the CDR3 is TGCAGCGTCCTGTACTCGACAGGGGGCATCTACAATGAGCAGTTCTTC.

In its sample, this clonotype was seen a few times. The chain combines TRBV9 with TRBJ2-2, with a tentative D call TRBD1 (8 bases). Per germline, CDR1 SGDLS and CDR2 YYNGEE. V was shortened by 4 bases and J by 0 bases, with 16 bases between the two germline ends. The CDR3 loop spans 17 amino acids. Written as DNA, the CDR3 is TGTGCCAGCAGCCCTAACAGGGGGACTACGAACACCGGGGAGCTGTTTTTT. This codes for CASSPNRGTTNTGELFF. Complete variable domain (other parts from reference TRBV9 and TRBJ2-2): DSGVTQTPKHLITATGQRVTLRCSPRSGDLSVYWYQQSLDQGLQFLIQYYNGEERAKGNILERFSAQQFPDLHSELNLSSLELGDSALYFCASSPNRGTTNTGELFFGEGSRLTVL.

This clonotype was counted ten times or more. The CDR3 reads CASGISGTQFEYF. In nucleotides, the CDR3 is TGTGCCAGCGGAATCTCCGGGACTCAATTTGAGTACTTC. This chain uses TRBV27 with TRBJ2-5; D perhaps matches TRBD2 (6 bases). The CDR3 contains 13 residues. The germline gives CDR1 MNHEY, CDR2 SMNVEV (reference sequence). Trimming removed 8 bases at V and 12 bases at J, with 22 bases between.

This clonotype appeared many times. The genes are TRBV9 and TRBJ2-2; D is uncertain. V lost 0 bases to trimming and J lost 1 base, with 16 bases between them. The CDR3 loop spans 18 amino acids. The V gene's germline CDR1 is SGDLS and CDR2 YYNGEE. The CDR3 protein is CASSVVGNVGMNTGELFF. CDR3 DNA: TGTGCCAGCAGCGTAGTGGGGAATGTAGGAATGAACACCGGGGAGCTGTTTTTT. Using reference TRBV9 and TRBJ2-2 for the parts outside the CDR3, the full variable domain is DSGVTQTPKHLITATGQRVTLRCSPRSGDLSVYWYQQSLDQGLQFLIQYYNGEERAKGNILERFSAQQFPDLHSELNLSSLELGDSALYFCASSVVGNVGMNTGELFFGEGSRLTVL.

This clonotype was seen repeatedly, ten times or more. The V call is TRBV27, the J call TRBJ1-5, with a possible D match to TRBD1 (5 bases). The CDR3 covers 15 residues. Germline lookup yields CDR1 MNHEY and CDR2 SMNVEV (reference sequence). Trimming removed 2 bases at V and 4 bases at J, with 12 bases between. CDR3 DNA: TGTGCCAGCAGTTTAATGGGCAGGGAGAATCAGCCCCAGCATTTT. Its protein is CASSLMGRENQPQHF.

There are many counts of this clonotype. The CDR3 reads CASSSSLNEAFF. The CDR3, as DNA: TGTGCCAGCAGTTCGTCGTTAAATGAAGCTTTCTTT. This chain connects TRBV28 to TRBJ1-1; D unclear. The CDR3 runs to 12 residues. With 4 bases removed from V and 7 bases from J, the gap between germline ends came to 10 bases. Germline V gene data show CDR1 as MDHEN and CDR2 as SYDVKM.

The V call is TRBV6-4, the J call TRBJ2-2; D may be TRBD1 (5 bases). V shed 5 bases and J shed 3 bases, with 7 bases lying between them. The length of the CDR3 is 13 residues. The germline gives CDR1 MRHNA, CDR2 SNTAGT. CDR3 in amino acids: CASSSGYTGELFF. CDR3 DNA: TGTGCCAGCAGTTCAGGGTACACCGGGGAGCTGTTTTTT.

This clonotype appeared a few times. The CDR3 spells CASSEMTLAKNIQYF. Here the CDR3 DNA reads TGCGCCAGCAGTGAAATGACACTTGCCAAAAACATTCAGTACTTC. This rearrangement joins TRBV10-2 to TRBJ2-4, with D uncertain. Germline V gives CDR1 WSHSY, CDR2 SAAADI. The ends were cut back, 3 bases at V and 1 base at J, with 10 bases in the middle. This CDR3 comprises 15 residues.

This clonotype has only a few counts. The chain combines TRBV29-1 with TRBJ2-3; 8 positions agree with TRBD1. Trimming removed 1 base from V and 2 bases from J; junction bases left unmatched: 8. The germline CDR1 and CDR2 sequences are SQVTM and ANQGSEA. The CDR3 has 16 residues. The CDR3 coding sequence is TGCAGCGTTGAAGGGGGGCCGGGACAGGCCACAGATACGCAGTATTTT. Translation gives CSVEGGPGQATDTQYF.

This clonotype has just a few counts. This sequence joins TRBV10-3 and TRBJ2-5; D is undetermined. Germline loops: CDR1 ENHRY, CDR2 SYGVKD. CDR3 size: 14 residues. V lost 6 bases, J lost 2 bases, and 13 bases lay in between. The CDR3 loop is CAISPDQVQETQYF. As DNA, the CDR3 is TGTGCCATCAGCCCTGACCAAGTGCAAGAGACCCAGTACTTC.

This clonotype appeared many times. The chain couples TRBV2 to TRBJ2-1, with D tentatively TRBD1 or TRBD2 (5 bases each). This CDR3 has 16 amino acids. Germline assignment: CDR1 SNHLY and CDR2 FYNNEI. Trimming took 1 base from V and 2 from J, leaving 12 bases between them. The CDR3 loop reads CASSEEGQGAYNEQFF. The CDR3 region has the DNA TGTGCCAGCAGTGAAGAGGGGCAGGGAGCCTACAATGAGCAGTTCTTC. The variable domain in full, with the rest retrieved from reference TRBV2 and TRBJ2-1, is EPEVTQTPSHQVTQMGQEVILRCVPISNHLYFYWYRQILGQKVEFLVSFYNNEISEKSEIFDDQFSVERPDGSNFTLKIRSTKLEDSAMYFCASSEEGQGAYNEQFFGPGTRLTVL.

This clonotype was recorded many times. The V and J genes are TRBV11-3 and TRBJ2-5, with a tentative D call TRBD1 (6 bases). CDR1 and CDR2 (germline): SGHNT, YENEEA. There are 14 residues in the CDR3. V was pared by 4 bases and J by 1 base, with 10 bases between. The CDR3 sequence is CASSSTGTQETQYF. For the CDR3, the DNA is TGTGCCAGCAGCTCGACAGGCACCCAAGAGACCCAGTACTTC. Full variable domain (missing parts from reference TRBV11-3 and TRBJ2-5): EAGVVQSPRYKIIEKKQPVAFWCNPISGHNTLYWYLQNLGQGPELLIRYENEEAVDDSQLPKDRFSAERLKGVDSTLKIQPAELGDSAVYLCASSSTGTQETQYFGPGTRLLVL.